The 6 T cell receptor beta chains presented below share a single source sample, sequenced in a study of a mutant IDH1 vaccine in newly diagnosed glioma. Profiling relied on immunoSEQ multiplex PCR, and the TCRdb table lists in-frame clones only, not all of them. The sample lists around 51,000 clones; more than 70% were seen once. Time point given: week 5, during vaccination. Doses consisted of 300 ug of mutant IDH1 20-mer peptide each, paired with topical imiquimod. The antigens of these receptors remain unknown. Sample: PBMCs, taken from a glioma patient whose treatment included an IDH1 peptide vaccine. The origin of the receptors is a woman aged 40-49 years with glioma.

The chain recombines TRBV18 with TRBJ2-7; 9 bases are shared with TRBD1. V trimming: 4 bases; J trimming: 2 bases; junction bases outside the gene matches: 6. This CDR3 spans 15 amino acids. Germline CDR1 and CDR2: KGHSH and LQKENI. The CDR3 loop reads CASSRTQGATYEQYF. DNA of the CDR3: TGTGCCAGCTCACGGACACAGGGGGCTACCTACGAGCAGTACTTC.

The rearrangement uses TRBV4-3 and TRBJ2-4; possible D gene TRBD2, 7 bases. The CDR3 has 17 residues. V lost 0 bases and J 0 bases, leaving 12 bases between the germline ends. Germline V gene data show CDR1 as LGHNA and CDR2 as YSLEER. CDR3 in amino acids: CASSQDRGGGAKNIQYF. The CDR3 coding sequence is TGCGCCAGCAGCCAAGACCGGGGAGGGGGAGCCAAAAACATTCAGTACTTC.

The chain recombines TRBV9 with TRBJ2-2; 9 nucleotides align to TRBD1. This CDR3 contains 15 residues. Germline loops: CDR1 SGDLS, CDR2 YYNGEE. V lost 3 bases and J lost 6; bases outside the gene matches: 6. The CDR3 loop reads CASSGTGEGAGELFF. The CDR3 bases are TGTGCCAGCAGCGGGACAGGGGAAGGGGCCGGGGAGCTGTTTTTT.

The chain couples TRBV4-1 to TRBJ1-3; D may be TRBD1 (5 bases). Germline V gives CDR1 MGHRA, CDR2 YSYEKL. The V gene lost 0 bases and the J gene lost 4 bases, with 7 bases spanning the gap. CDR3 length: 14 residues. The CDR3 sequence is CASSQETAGNTIYF. CDR3 nucleotide sequence: TGCGCCAGCAGCCAAGAGACAGCCGGAAACACCATATATTTT.

The chain has TRBV23-1 and TRBJ2-7; D possibly corresponds to TRBD1 (6 bases). TRBV23-1 is classed as an ORF, of uncertain function. This CDR3 comprises 15 residues. V lost 0 bases, J lost 0 bases, and 9 bases lay in between. The DNA for the CDR3 is TGCGCCAGCAGTCAATCGAGCAGGGGCTCCTACGAGCAGTACTTC. It is translated as CASSQSSRGSYEQYF.

The V gene is TRBV6-5, the J gene TRBJ2-3, with TRBD2 as a possible D gene (6 bases). The germline gives CDR1 MNHEY, CDR2 SVGAGI. Trimming removed 2 bases from V and 6 bases from J, with 9 bases in between. The CDR3 has 13 residues. The CDR3 coding sequence is TGTGCCAGCAGTTACGACGGGACTGATACGCAGTATTTT. Its protein is CASSYDGTDTQYF.